This entry features one TCR beta chain sequence. This entry belongs to a study of blood T cell repertoires in COVID-19. Study in general: Donors in the United States, Italy and Spain gave samples during acute or convalescent COVID-19. Nucleic acid was either cDNA or gDNA, and it came from T cells, B-cell-depleted T cells, or PBMCs.

This CDR3 has 13 amino acids. CDR1 and CDR2 from the germline V gene are MNHEY and SMNVEV (reference sequence). V gave up 6 bases and J gave up 1 base, with 8 bases separating them. Recruits, aged roughly 18 to 90 years, lived in 20 to 30 US areas. Participants' own reports of clinical history determined their cohort assignment. Measured with immunoSEQ multiplex PCR; TCRdb has only the in-frame clones, and not every one. This table holds 200,000 or so clones, approximately 90% found once. This clonotype was sampled from a woman aged 40 to 50 with acute COVID-19. Source material: PBMCs or T cells enriched from blood (not recorded which). This chain connects TRBV27 to TRBJ2-3; tentative D call: TRBD1 (5 bases). CDR3 amino acids: CASRGVGTDTQYF. CDR3 bases: TGTGCCAGCAGAGGGGTAGGCACAGATACGCAGTATTTT.